Below, 30 T cell receptor beta chains from the same sample are listed, as sequenced in a study of radiation and T cells in renal cell carcinoma (dated by TCRdb to between 2020 and 2021). Read against the paper, the sample's time point label means: blood 4 weeks post-SBRT, at nephrectomy. The sample's treatment or condition label is to be understood as: 15 Gy SBRT to primary tumor, nephrectomy 4 weeks later. The library was generated by the immunoSEQ multiplex PCR assay. Here the immuneACCESS table is served through TCRdb, limited to in-frame sequences with V and J called. Missing clones are a known gap in these copies; in checked studies unresolved V genes cover under half, and the rest lacks a known reason. The table for this sample lists roughly 82,000 clones; 80% to 90% of them were counted only once. In total, the top ten clones hold about 5.8% of the sample. Sequenced here: blood, sampled from a patient whose treatment included radiotherapy and nephrectomy. These TCRs come from a woman aged 70 to 79 with renal cell carcinoma.

The V gene is TRBV6-6, the J gene TRBJ1-1; no clear D. Germline lookup yields CDR1 MNHNY and CDR2 SVGAGI (reference sequence). Trimming removed 0 bases at V and 11 bases at J, with 10 bases between. The CDR3 is made up of 12 amino acids. Here the CDR3 DNA reads TGTGCCAGCAGTTACTCGAGCGGAGGGGCTTTCTTT. Translated, it gives CASSYSSGGAFF.

The J gene is TRBJ1-6, the V gene TRBV9, with 7 bases lining up with TRBD1. CDR1 SGDLS and CDR2 YYNGEE come from the germline V gene. There are 15 residues in the CDR3. The trim removed 0 bases at V and 7 bases at J, leaving 4 bases unmatched. In nucleotides, the CDR3 is TGTGCCAGCAGCGTAGAGGCAGGGGGGAATTCACCCCTCCACTTT. Translating it yields CASSVEAGGNSPLHF.

The rearrangement uses TRBV11-2 and TRBJ2-3; TRBD2 is a possible D gene (5 bases). The germline V gene has CDR1 SGHAT and CDR2 FQNNGV. The V end was cut by 5 bases, the J end by 2 bases, with 17 bases between. The CDR3 covers 16 residues. CDR3 loop: CASSHTRGPPTDTQYF. The CDR3, as DNA: TGTGCCAGCAGCCACACTAGAGGGCCCCCCACAGATACGCAGTATTTT.

The V and J genes are TRBV6-6 and TRBJ2-5; 9 nucleotides line up with TRBD1. The CDR3 totals 14 residues. The germline V gene has CDR1 MNHNY and CDR2 SVGAGI (reference sequence). V was clipped by 5 bases and J by 5 bases; unmatched bases: 6. The DNA of the CDR3 is TGTGCCAGCAGTATCGGACAGGGGAGGGAGACCCAGTACTTC. This codes for CASSIGQGRETQYF.

The gene calls are TRBV19 and TRBJ2-3, with TRBD2 matching over 7 bases. CDR3 length: 16 residues. Unmatched junction bases numbered 4, after V lost 0 bases and J lost 1 base. Per the germline V gene, CDR1 is LNHDA and CDR2 is SQIVND (reference sequence). The CDR3 nucleotides read TGTGCCAGTAGTATAGAAGCGGGGCCTGGCACAGATACGCAGTATTTT. It is translated as CASSIEAGPGTDTQYF.

V and J are TRBV5-1 and TRBJ2-7, with a weak D call TRBD1 (5 bases). Germline V gene sequence: CDR1 SGHRS, CDR2 YFSETQ. V lost 6 bases, J lost 5 bases, and 9 bases lay in between. The CDR3 is made up of 11 amino acids. The CDR3 DNA reads as TGCGCCAGCAAGGGGAAGGACGAGCAGTACTTC. It is translated as CASKGKDEQYF. The full variable domain, with the rest looked up from reference TRBV5-1 and TRBJ2-7, is KAGVTQTPRYLIKTRGQQVTLSCSPISGHRSVSWYQQTPGQGLQFLFEYFSETQRNKGNFPGRFSGRQFSNSRSEMNVSTLELGDSALYLCASKGKDEQYFGPGTRLTVT.

The chain employs TRBV9 and TRBJ2-1; 9 nucleotides match TRBD1. The CDR3 extends over 13 amino acids. V was clipped by 7 bases and J by 9 bases; unmatched bases: 8. Germline CDR1 SGDLS, CDR2 YYNGEE. As DNA, the CDR3 is TGTGCCAGCTGCGGACAGGGGTTCGGTGAGCAGTTCTTC. Protein product: CASCGQGFGEQFF.

J is TRBJ2-1 and V is TRBV5-1; D may be TRBD1 (5 bases). Germline lookup yields CDR1 SGHRS and CDR2 YFSETQ. The CDR3 has 13 residues. Trimming cost V 4 bases and J 9 bases, with 14 bases left between them. The CDR3 DNA reads TGCGCCAGCAGCGCCGGACAAGTCCCTGAGCAGTTCTTC. As protein: CASSAGQVPEQFF.

This clone was recorded a few times. The V gene is TRBV29-1, the J gene TRBJ1-1; D ambiguous. V was cut by 4 bases and J by 1 base, with 10 bases left in between. The CDR3 sequence is 13 residues long. CDR1 is SQVTM and CDR2 is ANQGSEA in the germline V gene. The CDR3: CSVGGGTNTEAFF. DNA for the CDR3: TGCAGCGTTGGGGGAGGCACGAACACTGAAGCTTTCTTT.

The rearrangement uses TRBV9 and TRBJ2-3; either TRBD1 or TRBD2 may fit D (5 bases each). Germline V lookup: CDR1 SGDLS, CDR2 YYNGEE. V was shortened by 4 bases and J by 2 bases, with 14 bases between the two germline ends. This CDR3 has 15 residues. The DNA for the CDR3 is TGTGCCAGCAGCTTCCGGGACGGCGACACAGATACGCAGTATTTT. It encodes CASSFRDGDTDTQYF.

V is TRBV28 and J is TRBJ1-2, with TRBD1 as a possible D gene (6 bases). Germline V lookup: CDR1 MDHEN, CDR2 SYDVKM. CDR3 size: 14 residues. The germline V and J ends were trimmed by 7 bases and 5 bases, with 17 bases remaining between them. CDR3 protein: CASTRVGGLYGYTF. CDR3 coding DNA: TGTGCCAGCACCCGCGTAGGGGGTTTGTATGGCTACACCTTC.

The chain carries TRBV19 and TRBJ1-2, with TRBD1 identical over 7 bases. Trimming cost V 3 bases and J 8 bases; bases outside gene matches: 6. The CDR3 is 13 amino acids. Germline loops: CDR1 LNHDA, CDR2 SQIVND (reference sequence). The CDR3 nucleotides read TGTGCCAGTAGTATCCTACAGGGGCAAGGCTACACCTTC. Protein product: CASSILQGQGYTF.

The rearrangement uses TRBV19 and TRBJ1-5; D not certain. CDR1 and CDR2 (germline): LNHDA, SQIVND (reference sequence). The CDR3 extends over 15 amino acids. V was clipped by 2 bases and J by 1 base, with 9 bases between them. The CDR3 region has the DNA TGTGCCAGTAGTATACTCGGGGAAAGCAATCAGCCCCAGCATTTT. This codes for CASSILGESNQPQHF. Full variable domain (outside the CDR3, taken from reference TRBV19 and TRBJ1-5): DGGITQSPKYLFRKEGQNVTLSCEQNLNHDAMYWYRQDPGQGLRLIYYSQIVNDFQKGDIAEGYSVSREKKESFPLTVTSAQKNPTAFYLCASSILGESNQPQHFGDGTRLSIL.

V and J are TRBV7-8 and TRBJ2-3; 9 bases line up with TRBD2. Trimming cost V 5 bases and J 2 bases; bases outside gene matches: 8. The germline CDR1 and CDR2 sequences are SGHVS and FQNEAQ. The CDR3 has 16 residues. The CDR3 here is CASSLTSGGPTDTQYF. The DNA for the CDR3 is TGTGCCAGCAGCCTTACCAGCGGGGGGCCCACAGATACGCAGTATTTT.

This clone was detected only a few times. The rearrangement uses TRBV27 and TRBJ2-1; 11 bases agree with TRBD2. Germline V CDR1 and CDR2: MNHEY, SMNVEV (reference sequence). The CDR3 covers 19 residues. After removal of 8 bases from V and 0 bases from J, the junction contained 15 bases not matched to a gene. CDR3 bases: TGTGCCAGCGTTCGATTGGGTAGCGGGGGGGCCAGCTCCTACAATGAGCAGTTCTTC. It encodes CASVRLGSGGASSYNEQFF.

The chain couples TRBV19 to TRBJ1-3, with a weak D call TRBD1 (6 bases). Between the trimmed V and J ends, which lost 1 base and 0 bases, there was a span of 7 bases. The CDR3 spans 15 residues. CDR1 LNHDA and CDR2 SQIVND come from the germline V gene (reference sequence). Here the CDR3 reads CASSIGGGSGNTIYF. DNA for the CDR3: TGTGCCAGTAGTATAGGAGGGGGCTCTGGAAACACCATATATTTT. Drawing the rest from reference TRBV19 and TRBJ1-3, the complete variable domain is DGGITQSPKYLFRKEGQNVTLSCEQNLNHDAMYWYRQDPGQGLRLIYYSQIVNDFQKGDIAEGYSVSREKKESFPLTVTSAQKNPTAFYLCASSIGGGSGNTIYFGEGSWLTVV.

This sequence joins TRBV7-2 and TRBJ2-6; 10 positions agree with TRBD2. Losses at the gene ends were 4 bases for V and 4 bases for J; bases not matched to a gene: 4. Per the germline V gene, CDR1 is SGHTA and CDR2 is FQGNSA. The CDR3 has 16 amino acids. The CDR3 sequence is CASSSSGGVGANVLTF. The CDR3 DNA follows: TGTGCCAGCAGCTCTAGCGGGGGAGTCGGGGCCAACGTCCTGACTTTC.

Only one count was recorded for this clone. V and J are TRBV13 and TRBJ2-5; 9 nucleotides match TRBD2. The germline V gene encodes CDR1 PRHDT and CDR2 FYEKMQ (reference sequence). V was pared by 2 bases and J by 2 bases, with 3 bases of the junction left unmatched. The CDR3 runs to 15 residues. The CDR3 DNA reads as TGTGCCAGCAGCTTATCTAGCGGGGTACAAGAGACCCAGTACTTC. It codes for CASSLSSGVQETQYF. The complete variable domain, with remaining parts taken from reference TRBV13 and TRBJ2-5, reads AAGVIQSPRHLIKEKRETATLKCYPIPRHDTVYWYQQGPGQDPQFLISFYEKMQSDKGSIPDRFSAQQFSDYHSELNMSSLELGDSALYFCASSLSSGVQETQYFGPGTRLLVL.

The CDR3 loop reads CASSLVIGSYGYTF. The CDR3 DNA reads as TGTGCCAGCAGCTTGGTGATTGGAAGCTATGGCTACACCTTC. The V call is TRBV7-8, the J call TRBJ1-2; D gene ambiguous. The CDR3 length is 14 residues. Germline V lookup: CDR1 SGHVS, CDR2 FQNEAQ. V was pared by 3 bases and J by 4 bases, with 12 bases between. The variable domain in full, with the rest retrieved from reference TRBV7-8 and TRBJ1-2, is GAGVSQSPRYKVAKRGQDVALRCDPISGHVSLFWYQQALGQGPEFLTYFQNEAQLDKSGLPSDRFFAERPEGSVSTLKIQRTQQEDSAVYLCASSLVIGSYGYTFGSGTRLTVV.

The chain has TRBV7-2 and TRBJ1-2; D possibly corresponds to TRBD1 (6 bases). Germline V gene lookup returns CDR1 SGHTA and CDR2 FQGNSA. Trimming pared 3 bases from V and 8 bases from J, leaving 22 bases between. This CDR3 is built from 16 residues. The CDR3, as DNA: TGTGCCAGCAGCTTTAGGGTGAACAGGGAATCTGGAGGCTACACCTTC. It yields the protein CASSFRVNRESGGYTF.

The V call is TRBV4-3, the J call TRBJ1-2, with D uncertain. The CDR3 runs to 14 residues. In germline, CDR1 is LGHNA, CDR2 YSLEER. The germline V and J ends were trimmed by 0 bases and 8 bases, with 13 bases remaining between them. CDR3 region: CASSQEALMGGYTF. Here the CDR3 DNA reads TGCGCCAGCAGCCAAGAAGCCCTCATGGGAGGCTACACCTTC.

The V gene is TRBV2, the J gene TRBJ1-6, with 7 bases matching TRBD1. The CDR3 has 15 residues. Germline CDR1 is SNHLY and CDR2 is FYNNEI. After removal of 6 bases from V and 6 bases from J, the junction contained 8 bases not matched to a gene. The CDR3 DNA is TGTGCCAGCAGGATGGAGGGGGCAAGTAATTCACCCCTCCACTTT. As protein: CASRMEGASNSPLHF.

The CDR3 DNA follows: TGTGCCAGCAGCTCCGTCGGGCGGGGGAACACTGAAGCTTTCTTT. It yields the protein CASSSVGRGNTEAFF. J is TRBJ1-1 and V is TRBV7-8; D gene ambiguous. The germline gives CDR1 SGHVS, CDR2 FQNEAQ. V was cut by 4 bases and J by 1 base, with 13 bases left in between. This CDR3 contains 15 residues. Full variable domain (rest looked up from reference TRBV7-8 and TRBJ1-1): GAGVSQSPRYKVAKRGQDVALRCDPISGHVSLFWYQQALGQGPEFLTYFQNEAQLDKSGLPSDRFFAERPEGSVSTLKIQRTQQEDSAVYLCASSSVGRGNTEAFFGQGTRLTVV.

The rearrangement joins TRBV6-5 to TRBJ1-3, with D perhaps TRBD1 (5 bases). The CDR3 is made up of 16 amino acids. Trimming stripped 3 bases from V and 0 bases from J, with 12 bases between. Germline V gene sequence: CDR1 MNHEY, CDR2 SVGAGI. The CDR3 coding sequence is TGTGCCAGCAGTTATACAGGCGGATTCTCTGGAAACACCATATATTTT. Amino acids: CASSYTGGFSGNTIYF.

This clone was picked up one time. The V gene is TRBV5-1, the J gene TRBJ2-2; TRBD2 matches at 13 bases. The germline V gene encodes CDR1 SGHRS and CDR2 YFSETQ. J lost 3 bases, V lost 4 bases, and 15 bases had no gene match. The CDR3 has 20 residues. DNA for the CDR3: TGCGCCAGCAGCCTGCGCCCCGCCCCTGGACTAGCGGGGGACACCGGGGAGCTGTTTTTT. Its protein product is CASSLRPAPGLAGDTGELFF. Together with reference TRBV5-1 and TRBJ2-2, the CDR3 gives the full variable domain: KAGVTQTPRYLIKTRGQQVTLSCSPISGHRSVSWYQQTPGQGLQFLFEYFSETQRNKGNFPGRFSGRQFSNSRSEMNVSTLELGDSALYLCASSLRPAPGLAGDTGELFFGEGSRLTVL.

V is TRBV7-2 and J is TRBJ2-1; D may correspond to TRBD1 or TRBD2 (5 bases each). The CDR3 runs 14 residues. Germline CDR1 SGHTA, CDR2 FQGNSA. Trimming left V 3 bases short and J 10 bases short, with 16 bases between. CDR3 sequence: CASSLTLGPQEQFF. The CDR3 coding sequence is TGTGCCAGCAGCTTGACCCTGGGACCCCAAGAGCAGTTCTTC.

This clone has a count of ten or more. The chain couples TRBV15 to TRBJ1-1, with 7 bases identical to TRBD1. The CDR3 covers 14 residues. Trimming took 0 bases from V and 8 from J; bases not matched to a gene: 6. The germline CDR1 and CDR2 sequences are LNHNV and YYDKDF (reference sequence). CDR3 loop: CATSREVVTGEAFF. The CDR3 DNA is TGTGCCACCAGCAGAGAGGTTGTGACAGGGGAAGCTTTCTTT.

This clone was detected only once. CDR3 sequence: CASSLEGRGANVLTF. The DNA of the CDR3 is TGCGCCAGCAGCTTGGAGGGGAGAGGGGCCAACGTCCTGACTTTC. This chain connects TRBV5-1 to TRBJ2-6, with D perhaps being TRBD1 or TRBD2 (5 bases each). Germline CDR1 is SGHRS and CDR2 is YFSETQ. V lost 0 bases and J lost 4, with 8 bases in between. There are 15 residues in the CDR3.

DNA of the CDR3: TGTGCCAGCTCACCAACGGCGGGGGGGACAGATACGCAGTATTTT. It specifies CASSPTAGGTDTQYF. V is TRBV18 and J is TRBJ2-3, with 9 nucleotides matching TRBD2. V shed 2 bases, J shed 3 bases, and the junction held 3 bases outside the gene matches. The CDR3 runs 15 residues. The germline CDR1 and CDR2 sequences are KGHSH and LQKENI.

V usage is TRBV4-2 and J usage is TRBJ2-3; 7 nucleotides match TRBD2. The V gene end was trimmed by 0 bases and the J gene end by 2 bases; junction bases not matched to a gene: 2. This CDR3 has 15 amino acids. Germline CDR1 reads LGHNA; CDR2 reads YNFKEQ. The CDR3, as DNA: TGTGCCAGCAGCCAAGACGGGGGGAACACAGATACGCAGTATTTT. It is translated as CASSQDGGNTDTQYF.